The 27 T cell receptor beta chains below come from one sample, sequenced in a study of cytomegalovirus exposure and HLA in healthy donors. Primers: 60 Vbeta forward and 13 Jbeta reverse. Sequenced by immunoSEQ multiplex PCR; TCRdb stores in-frame clones only, minus some. The sample has 35,000 to 50,000 clones; roughly 51% are singletons. The sequencing sample was made of PBMCs. These receptor sequences come from a man in his sixties in good health and CMV-seronegative.

This clone appeared a few times. At one end, the junction sequence differs from germline, possibly due to a read error. The chain combines TRBV7-3 with TRBJ2-1; D not resolved. CDR1 SGHTA and CDR2 FQGTGA come from the germline V gene. The length of the CDR3 is 15 residues. The CDR3 DNA reads as TGTGCCACCAGCTTAGGGCCCAGCTCCTACAATGAGCAGTTCTTC. It translates to CATSLGPSSYNEQFF.

The sample holds a few counts of this clone. The chain combines TRBV6-5 with TRBJ1-1; TRBD1 aligns across 10 bases. From germline, CDR1 is MNHEY and CDR2 SVGAGI. There are 16 residues in the CDR3. J was trimmed by 3 bases and V by 4 bases; bases with no gene match: 8. The CDR3: CASSSETGGVDTEAFF. The CDR3 region has the DNA TGTGCCAGCAGTTCGGAGACAGGGGGCGTCGACACTGAAGCTTTCTTT.

This clone counts as medium-sized. J is TRBJ2-1 and V is TRBV29-1, with a possible D match to TRBD1 (6 bases). The V end lost 7 bases, the J end lost 3 bases, and 19 bases lay between the germline ends. CDR3 length equals 15 residues. Germline lookup yields CDR1 SQVTM and CDR2 ANQGSEA. CDR3 region: CSAMPPDRIYNEQFF. The CDR3 DNA sequence: TGCAGCGCCATGCCCCCGGACAGAATCTACAATGAGCAGTTCTTC.

The chain has TRBV7-9 and TRBJ1-1; D gene ambiguous. This CDR3 contains 14 residues. The ends were cut back, 5 bases at V and 1 base at J, with 11 bases in the middle. Per the germline V gene, CDR1 is SEHNR and CDR2 is FQNEAQ (reference sequence). CDR3 nucleotides: TGTGCCAGCAGCCCTCGGGTTCAGAACACTGAAGCTTTCTTT. This codes for CASSPRVQNTEAFF.

The rearrangement joins TRBV11-3 to TRBJ2-2, with a possible D match to TRBD2 (5 bases). The V and J ends lost 4 bases and 5 bases respectively, with 14 bases between them. Germline V gives CDR1 SGHNT, CDR2 YENEEA. This CDR3 comprises 15 residues. The CDR3 is CASSSGSASTGELFF. The CDR3 DNA reads as TGTGCCAGCAGCTCGGGGTCCGCCAGTACCGGGGAGCTGTTTTTT.

V and J are TRBV30 and TRBJ2-7, with 12 bases matching TRBD2. The germline gives CDR1 GTSNPN, CDR2 SVGIG (reference sequence). CDR3 length equals 18 residues. V was pared by 5 bases and J by 0 bases, with 14 bases of the junction left unmatched. CDR3 in DNA: TGTGCCTGGGGGAGCGGGTGGACTAGCGGGACCCTCTCCTACGAGCAGTACTTC. It codes for CAWGSGWTSGTLSYEQYF.

The rearrangement links TRBV5-1 to TRBJ2-1; D gene unclear. V gave up 3 bases and J gave up 0 bases, with 4 bases separating them. Looked up from germline, CDR1 is SGHRS and CDR2 is YFSETQ. The CDR3 is 13 residues long. CDR3 in DNA: TGCGCCAGCAGCTGGGCCTCCTACAATGAGCAGTTCTTC. Translated: CASSWASYNEQFF.

The chain is built from TRBV5-1 and TRBJ2-1; 8 bases match TRBD2. There are 14 residues in the CDR3. Germline-derived CDR1 and CDR2 are SGHRS and YFSETQ. J gave up 5 bases and V 5 bases, and 6 bases lay outside the gene matches. The CDR3 DNA sequence: TGCGCCAGCAGTAGTACTAGCGGAAACAATGAGCAGTTCTTC. Its translation: CASSSTSGNNEQFF.

V and J are TRBV12-5 and TRBJ1-2; TRBD1 aligns across 7 bases. The CDR3 totals 16 residues. V dropped 0 bases and J dropped 0; count of bases not matched to a gene: 4. CDR1 is LGHNT and CDR2 is FRNRAP in the germline V gene. CDR3 DNA: TGTGCTAGTGGTTTGGTAGTGGGACAGTCTAACTATGGCTACACCTTC. Translated: CASGLVVGQSNYGYTF. Variable domain in full (rest from reference TRBV12-5 and TRBJ1-2): DARVTQTPRHKVTEMGQEVTMRCQPILGHNTVFWYRQTMMQGLELLAYFRNRAPLDDSGMPKDRFSAEMPDATLATLKIQPSEPRDSAVYFCASGLVVGQSNYGYTFGSGTRLTVV.

This clone was seen more than once but under ten times. Other DNA sequences in this sample translate to the same CDR3. This chain joins TRBV29-1 and TRBJ2-7; the D gene is possibly TRBD2 (5 bases). The germline V gene has CDR1 SQVTM and CDR2 ANQGSEA. This CDR3 is 12 amino acids long. V dropped 4 bases and J dropped 2 bases, with 9 bases sitting between them. Here the CDR3 DNA reads TGCAGCGTTGGCGAGGGAACCTACGAGCAGTACTTC. Translated: CSVGEGTYEQYF.

V and J are TRBV5-4 and TRBJ2-2; D is undetermined. V shed 3 bases and J shed 3 bases, with 15 bases lying between them. The CDR3 totals 16 residues. Germline CDR1 reads SGHNT; CDR2 reads YYREEE (reference sequence). The DNA of the CDR3 is TGTGCCAGCAGCTCCCCGACTGGCGGCCACACCGGGGAGCTGTTTTTT. Protein product: CASSSPTGGHTGELFF.

The rearrangement links TRBV5-6 to TRBJ2-7; 7 bases match TRBD1. This CDR3 has 14 amino acids. Germline CDR1 SGHDT, CDR2 YYEEEE. Trimming at V came to 4 bases and at J to 5 bases, leaving 9 bases not matched to a gene. This CDR3 reads CASSHDRALNEQYF. In DNA, the CDR3 is TGTGCCAGCAGCCATGACAGGGCCCTCAACGAGCAGTACTTC.

The CDR3 sequence: CASSLGSSNEQFF. CDR3 bases: TGTGCCAGCAGCTTAGGGTCGAGCAATGAGCAGTTCTTC. V and J are TRBV7-2 and TRBJ2-1; D is uncertain. There are 13 residues in the CDR3. Germline CDR1 reads SGHTA; CDR2 reads FQGNSA. Trimming stripped 1 base from V and 6 bases from J, with 7 bases between.

There are a few counts of this clone. The chain has TRBV18 and TRBJ1-2; weak D call: TRBD1 (5 bases). V lost 2 bases to trimming and J lost 0 bases, with 13 bases between them. Germline assignment: CDR1 KGHSH and CDR2 LQKENI. CDR3 length equals 16 residues. For the CDR3, the DNA is TGTGCCAGCTCACCAACGGGGGGAGGCTCTAACTATGGCTACACCTTC. This translates into CASSPTGGGSNYGYTF.

The rearrangement links TRBV18 to TRBJ2-1; TRBD2 matches at 10 bases. Per germline, CDR1 KGHSH and CDR2 LQKENI. V shed 3 bases, J shed 4 bases, and the junction held 3 bases outside the gene matches. The CDR3 extends over 15 amino acids. CDR3 coding DNA: TGTGCCAGCTCACCCTCACTAGCGGGATACAATGAGCAGTTCTTC. Amino acid sequence: CASSPSLAGYNEQFF.

This clone appeared a few times. The chain has TRBV12-5 and TRBJ1-2, with no clear D. This CDR3 region has 16 residues. Between the trimmed V and J ends, which lost 1 base and 5 bases, there was a span of 17 bases. Germline V CDR1 and CDR2: LGHNT, FRNRAP. The CDR3: CASGLGQAHDLYGYTF. CDR3 in DNA: TGTGCTAGTGGTTTGGGGCAGGCCCACGACCTGTATGGCTACACCTTC. The full variable domain, with the rest looked up from reference TRBV12-5 and TRBJ1-2, is DARVTQTPRHKVTEMGQEVTMRCQPILGHNTVFWYRQTMMQGLELLAYFRNRAPLDDSGMPKDRFSAEMPDATLATLKIQPSEPRDSAVYFCASGLGQAHDLYGYTFGSGTRLTVV.

V is TRBV6-6 and J is TRBJ1-1; 9 nucleotides agree with TRBD1. The CDR3 consists of 15 residues. V lost 5 bases and J lost 6; bases outside the gene matches: 10. Germline V gene lookup returns CDR1 MNHNY and CDR2 SVGAGI (reference sequence). CDR3 DNA sequence: TGTGCCAGCAGTCCAAAACAGGGGGCGCAGGCTGAAGCTTTCTTT. Translated: CASSPKQGAQAEAFF.

The V call is TRBV27, the J call TRBJ2-2; D is uncertain. The CDR3 loop spans 12 amino acids. Trimming stripped 6 bases from V and 1 base from J, with 3 bases between. Germline loops: CDR1 MNHEY, CDR2 SMNVEV (reference sequence). CDR3 loop: CASSRNTGELFF. The CDR3 DNA reads TGTGCCAGCAGCCGGAACACCGGGGAGCTGTTTTTT.

This clone was seen a handful of times. The chain combines TRBV7-9 with TRBJ2-5, with 7 bases that match TRBD1. The CDR3 sequence is 15 residues long. Germline CDR1 SEHNR, CDR2 FQNEAQ (reference sequence). The J segment lost 4 bases and the V segment lost 3 bases, leaving 8 bases of the junction unmatched. The CDR3 region is CASSLGQRRGETQYF. The CDR3 nucleotides read TGTGCCAGCAGCTTGGGACAGAGGAGAGGAGAGACCCAGTACTTC.

The chain uses TRBV5-1 and TRBJ1-1; possibly TRBD1 for D (6 bases). Per the germline V gene, CDR1 is SGHRS and CDR2 is YFSETQ. The length of the CDR3 is 13 residues. V lost 4 bases and J lost 7, with 14 bases in between. CDR3 loop: CASSIQGTLEAFF. Here the CDR3 DNA reads TGCGCCAGCAGCATTCAGGGGACCCTTGAAGCTTTCTTT.

V gene TRBV5-1 combines with J gene TRBJ2-1; tentative D call: TRBD1 (6 bases). V dropped 2 bases and J dropped 5 bases, with 11 bases sitting between them. This CDR3 is 14 amino acids long. Germline CDR1 reads SGHRS; CDR2 reads YFSETQ. Written as DNA, the CDR3 is TGCGCCAGCAGCTTACAGGGCTTTGACAATGAGCAGTTCTTC. Amino acid sequence: CASSLQGFDNEQFF.

V is TRBV4-2 and J is TRBJ2-4, with 8 bases that match TRBD2. V gave up 3 bases and J gave up 5 bases; unmatched junction bases: 6. This CDR3 spans 15 amino acids. From germline, CDR1 is LGHNA and CDR2 YNFKEQ. This chain's CDR3 is CASSHTSGRENIQYF. The CDR3 nucleotides are TGTGCCAGCAGCCATACTAGCGGTAGGGAAAACATTCAGTACTTC.

There are a few counts of this clone. This sequence joins TRBV5-1 and TRBJ1-6; D unresolved. The CDR3 has 13 amino acids. The V end lost 0 bases, the J end lost 10 bases, and 8 bases lay between the germline ends. CDR1 and CDR2 from the germline V gene are SGHRS and YFSETQ. CDR3 loop: CASSLGPGSPLHF. The CDR3 coding sequence is TGCGCCAGCAGCTTGGGACCGGGGTCACCCCTCCACTTT.

The chain employs TRBV6-5 and TRBJ2-1; TRBD2 matches at 8 bases. V dropped 0 bases and J dropped 6; count of bases not matched to a gene: 7. The CDR3 runs 16 residues. Germline loops: CDR1 MNHEY, CDR2 SVGAGI. In nucleotides, the CDR3 is TGTGCCAGCAGTTACTCTTCGGGCCTAGCGGGCAATGAGCAGTTCTTC. Amino acids: CASSYSSGLAGNEQFF.

The chain carries TRBV6-1 and TRBJ1-1; no reliable D call. The CDR3 length is 16 residues. The V gene's germline CDR1 is MNHNS and CDR2 SASEGT. Between the trimmed V and J ends, which lost 0 bases and 0 bases, there was a span of 11 bases. The CDR3 region is CASSEALLQLNTEAFF. As DNA, the CDR3 is TGTGCCAGCAGTGAAGCGCTTCTACAGTTGAACACTGAAGCTTTCTTT.

The J gene is TRBJ1-3, the V gene TRBV30; D gene unclear. V lost 0 bases to trimming and J lost 0 bases, with 9 bases between them. The CDR3 totals 15 residues. The germline V gene has CDR1 GTSNPN and CDR2 SVGIG (reference sequence). This CDR3 is CAWSVSLASGNTIYF. The CDR3 nucleotides read TGTGCCTGGAGTGTAAGTCTGGCCTCTGGAAACACCATATATTTT.

This clone was seen a handful of times. The chain employs TRBV4-3 and TRBJ2-3; TRBD2 might be the D (6 bases). Trimming left V 0 bases short and J 2 bases short, with 12 bases between. The CDR3 extends over 16 amino acids. Germline CDR1 LGHNA, CDR2 YSLEER. The CDR3, as DNA: TGCGCCAGCAGCCAAGAAAGACTAGGTTCCACAGATACGCAGTATTTT. This translates into CASSQERLGSTDTQYF.